One and the same sample provided the 10 T cell receptor beta chains below, sequenced in a study of shared clonotypes between healthy human individuals (dated by TCRdb to between 2020 and 2021). The protocol used for the library was the immunoSEQ multiplex PCR assay. TCRdb obtained this table from immuneACCESS and retained in-frame rearrangements with V and J assigned. These tables miss some clones; where compared with another copy, unresolved V genes account for less than half of the shortfall, and the remainder is unexplained. The sample profile shows over a million clones; more than 75% of them were found once. The top ten clones comprise around 0.61% of the sample. Sequencing was carried out using memory CD4+ T cells from PBMCs. The cell subset or site label on this specimen signifies: CD45RA-negative fraction. The receptors originated from a man aged 18 to 35 in good health. Some clones in this sample may be carry-over from other donors' samples.

In the case of this clone: The limits of the CDR3 on the DNA are not certain, so only TCRdb's listed CDR3 is given. The rearrangement joins TRBV7-8 to TRBJ2-1; the table names TRBD2, a call not compared with the DNA. With termini counted, the CDR3 has 12 amino acids. Per germline, CDR1 SGHVS and CDR2 FQNEAQ. CDR3 loop: CASSFARGSEFF.

This clone was seen just once. The V and J genes are TRBV5-3 and TRBJ2-5; 10 nucleotides line up with TRBD1. TRBV5-3 is sorted into the ORF group, with uncertain function. The CDR3 loop spans 15 amino acids. With 4 bases clipped from V and 2 bases from J, the junction kept 5 bases outside the gene matches. The CDR3: CARSQDRGGQETQYF. The CDR3, as DNA: TGTGCCAGAAGCCAGGACAGGGGGGGACAAGAGACCCAGTACTTC.

The V gene is TRBV2, the J gene TRBJ1-1; D gene unclear. V lost 0 bases and J 4 bases, leaving 9 bases between the germline ends. Germline V gene sequence: CDR1 SNHLY, CDR2 FYNNEI. The CDR3 is 14 amino acids. The CDR3 loop is CASSEATSTTEAFF. In nucleotides, the CDR3 is TGTGCCAGCAGTGAAGCGACGTCCACCACTGAAGCTTTCTTT.

The chain links TRBV10-3 to TRBJ1-2; 10 positions match TRBD1. CDR1 and CDR2 (germline): ENHRY, SYGVKD. The ends lost 5 bases at V and 0 bases at J; junction bases unmatched: 3. The CDR3 is 15 amino acids. The CDR3 is CAISTGTGANYGYTF. Written as DNA, the CDR3 is TGTGCCATCAGTACCGGGACAGGGGCTAACTATGGCTACACCTTC.

V gene TRBV19 combines with J gene TRBJ2-7, with 8 bases fitting TRBD1. Germline V gene data show CDR1 as LNHDA and CDR2 as SQIVND (reference sequence). V dropped 3 bases and J dropped 2; count of bases not matched to a gene: 6. The CDR3 sequence is 15 residues long. The CDR3 DNA sequence: TGTGCCAGTAGTATTGGACAGGGACCAGCCTACGAGCAGTACTTC. Amino acids: CASSIGQGPAYEQYF.

This clone was seen only a few times. Within the sample, other DNA sequences also encode this same CDR3. The V gene is TRBV18, the J gene TRBJ2-2, with 10 bases that match TRBD2. The CDR3 is 15 amino acids. With V trimmed by 3 bases and J by 4 bases, 2 bases remained unmatched. Germline loops: CDR1 KGHSH, CDR2 LQKENI. The CDR3 nucleotides read TGTGCCAGCTCACCCCCTAGCGGGAGCACCGGGGAGCTGTTTTTT. This gives the protein CASSPPSGSTGELFF.

This chain joins TRBV7-3 and TRBJ2-1; TRBD2 matches 11 bases. The V gene's germline CDR1 is SGHTA and CDR2 FQGTGA. This CDR3 contains 15 residues. V gave up 6 bases and J gave up 7 bases; unmatched junction bases: 8. CDR3 sequence (DNA): TGTGCCAGCAGTCCTACTAGCGGGAGATGGAATGAGCAGTTCTTC. Translating gives CASSPTSGRWNEQFF.

This chain connects TRBV10-3 to TRBJ2-7; D perhaps matches TRBD2 (7 bases). The germline V gene encodes CDR1 ENHRY and CDR2 SYGVKD. V was clipped by 2 bases and J by 0 bases, with 20 bases between them. The CDR3 length is 18 residues. CDR3: CAISEVTGNGRPSYEQYF. The CDR3 nucleotides are TGTGCCATCAGTGAGGTCACAGGGAACGGGAGGCCCTCCTACGAGCAGTACTTC.

The chain joins TRBV28 to TRBJ1-3, with D unclear. Germline values: CDR1 MDHEN, CDR2 SYDVKM. V lost 5 bases to trimming and J lost 3 bases, with 8 bases between them. The CDR3 sequence is 13 residues long. The CDR3 coding sequence is TGTGCCAGCAGTGGAGGTCATGGAAACACCATATATTTT. Translation: CASSGGHGNTIYF. Full variable domain (outside the CDR3, taken from reference TRBV28 and TRBJ1-3): DVKVTQSSRYLVKRTGEKVFLECVQDMDHENMFWYRQDPGLGLRLIYFSYDVKMKEKGDIPEGYSVSREKKERFSLILESASTNQTSMYLCASSGGHGNTIYFGEGSWLTVV.

The J gene is TRBJ2-1, the V gene TRBV15; the D gene is possibly TRBD2 (7 bases). From germline, CDR1 is LNHNV and CDR2 YYDKDF (reference sequence). Trimming stripped 1 base from V and 4 bases from J, with 14 bases between. This CDR3 spans 16 amino acids. CDR3 amino acids: CATSRVRGALYNEQFF. CDR3 DNA: TGTGCCACCAGCAGAGTCCGGGGGGCGCTATACAATGAGCAGTTCTTC.